Listed below are T cell receptor beta chains from one sample, sequenced in a study of blood T cells in healthy people across ages. Via MiXCR, TCRdb re-called the 5' RACE reads, giving one row per CDR3 protein. The sample shows some 1,800,000 distinct CDR3 sequences, 30% to 40% of them seen only once. The sample was blood. These receptors came from a human donor in good health. CDR3s include the opening cysteine and the closing phenylalanine or tryptophan. A D gene is named only where the DNA matches it firmly. Expanded clones get a size class; other rows say once, few or many, or leave the size out.

abundance | d_gene | j_gene | v_gene | CDR3aa | CDR3nt
NA | TRBD1 | TRBJ2-7 | TRBV6-2/TRBV6-3 | CASSPMGQGAYEQYF | TGTGCCAGCAGCCCGATGGGACAGGGTGCTTACGAGCAGTACTTC
NA | TRBD1 | TRBJ1-4 | TRBV15 | CATSRGQGAEEKLFF | TGTGCCACCAGCAGGGGACAGGGGGCAGAAGAAAAACTGTTTTTT
NA | NA | TRBJ1-2 | TRBV29-1 | CSVRGTEFYGYTF | TGCAGCGTGAGGGGGACGGAGTTCTATGGCTACACCTTC
NA | NA | TRBJ2-1 | TRBV5-6 | CASSPPRRGPPYNEQFF | TGTGCCAGCAGCCCCCCCCGGAGGGGACCCCCCTACAATGAGCAGTTCTTC
NA | NA | TRBJ2-2 | TRBV7-9 | CATLKFDAGELFF | TGTGCCACCTTGAAGTTTGATGCCGGGGAGCTGTTTTTT
NA | NA | TRBJ2-1 | TRBV6-2/TRBV6-3 | CASSSPAALTGAYNEQFF | TGTGCCAGCAGTTCCCCCGCAGCCCTAACGGGGGCTTACAATGAGCAGTTCTTC
few | NA | TRBJ1-2 | TRBV5-5 | CASSLALGSGGYTF | TGTGCCAGCAGCTTGGCCCTGGGGAGCGGTGGCTACACCTTC
few | NA | TRBJ2-5 | TRBV29-1 | CSVDGRRSRTQYF | TGCAGCGTTGACGGCAGGCGCTCCCGGACCCAGTACTTC
NA | NA | TRBJ2-5 | TRBV29-1 | CSVGFEAQYF | TGCAGCGTGGGGTTTGAGGCCCAGTACTTC
few | NA | TRBJ2-1 | TRBV10-3 | CAIKDGPGQFF | TGTGCCATCAAGGATGGGCCAGGGCAGTTCTTC
few | TRBD1 | TRBJ2-7 | TRBV16 | CASSPWDRVYEQYF | TGTGCCAGCAGCCCTTGGGACAGGGTCTACGAGCAGTACTTC
NA | NA | TRBJ2-2 | TRBV29-1 | CSVRGTANTGEPFF | TGCAGCGTGAGAGGGACGGCGAACACCGGGGAGCCGTTTTTT
NA | NA | TRBJ2-1 | TRBV7-2 | CASSNPTTKQFF | TGTGCCAGCAGCAACCCGACAACGAAGCAGTTCTTC
few | NA | TRBJ2-7 | TRBV29-1 | CSVLRGASYEQYF | TGCAGCGTGTTACGGGGAGCATCCTACGAGCAGTACTTC
few | NA | TRBJ2-7 | TRBV18 | CASSPLSTDTSLYEQYF | TGTGCCAGCTCACCACTTTCAACGGACACCTCCCTCTACGAGCAGTACTTC
NA | NA | TRBJ2-1 | TRBV6-5 | CASSWVPGSIYEQFF | TGTGCCAGCAGTTGGGTGCCGGGAAGTATTTATGAGCAGTTCTTC
NA | TRBD1 | TRBJ2-1 | TRBV5-5 | CASSLNTGAMTPTEQFF | TGTGCCAGCAGCTTAAATACAGGGGCAATGACCCCAACAGAGCAGTTCTTC
NA | NA | TRBJ1-2 | TRBV20-1 | CSSRDGAYGYTF | TGCAGTTCCCGGGACGGGGCCTATGGCTACACCTTC
NA | TRBD2 | TRBJ2-4 | TRBV11-2 | CASSLGRGMAKNIQYF | TGTGCCAGCAGCTTAGGGCGGGGGATGGCCAAAAACATTCAGTACTTC
NA | NA | TRBJ2-7 | TRBV27 | CASSWGNDEQYF | TGTGCCAGCTCCTGGGGCAACGACGAGCAGTACTTC
once | TRBD1 | TRBJ1-2 | TRBV18 | CASSPRRDRESYGYTF | TGTGCCAGCTCACCACGTCGGGACAGGGAATCCTATGGCTACACCTTC
many | NA | TRBJ2-3 | TRBV29-1 | CSVEDTFTDTQYF | TGCAGCGTTGAGGACACCTTCACAGATACGCAGTATTTT
NA | NA | TRBJ2-7 | TRBV20-1 | CSATGVAPSYEQYF | TGCAGTGCCACGGGGGTAGCACCATCCTACGAGCAGTACTTC
few | NA | TRBJ2-1 | TRBV7-8 | CASSRFLGLGSYNEQFF | TGTGCCAGCAGCCGCTTTCTGGGGTTGGGTTCCTACAATGAGCAGTTCTTC
NA | TRBD2 | TRBJ2-3 | TRBV4-1 | CASSQGSGGALDTQYF | TGCGCCAGCAGCCAAGGGAGCGGGGGGGCGTTAGATACGCAGTATTTT
NA | NA | TRBJ2-5 | TRBV7-9 | CAGSLVWQTPQETQYF | TGTGCCGGCAGCTTAGTCTGGCAGACCCCACAAGAGACCCAGTACTTC
NA | TRBD1 | TRBJ1-2 | TRBV6-5 | CASRATGELGYGYTF | TGTGCCAGCAGGGCCACAGGGGAACTTGGCTATGGCTACACCTTC
few | NA | TRBJ1-2 | TRBV24-1 | CAMNESGYGYTF | TGTGCCATGAATGAGAGCGGGTATGGCTACACCTTC
NA | NA | TRBJ2-4 | TRBV20-1 | CSSAGPSALAKNILYF | TGCAGTTCTGCGGGACCAAGCGCTTTAGCCAAAAACATTCTGTACTTC
once | NA | TRBJ2-3 | TRBV5-1 | CASRSGTQTDTQYF | TGCGCCAGCAGGAGCGGCACCCAGACAGATACGCAGTATTTT
NA | NA | TRBJ2-5 | TRBV5-1 | CASSLVENNEQYF | TGCGCCAGCAGCTTGGTTGAAAACAATGAGCAGTACTTC
few | NA | TRBJ1-4 | TRBV28 | CATRRRATNEKLFF | TGTGCCACCCGCCGACGGGCAACTAATGAAAAACTGTTTTTT
NA | NA | TRBJ1-2 | TRBV27 | CASSSSDDNYGYTF | TGTGCCAGCAGTTCCTCGGATGATAACTATGGCTACACCTTC
NA | NA | TRBJ2-1 | TRBV5-6 | CASSYLWGRNEQFF | TGTGCCAGCAGCTACTTATGGGGACGCAATGAGCAGTTCTTC
few | NA | TRBJ1-3 | TRBV7-9 | CASSFSKGRGFSGNTIYF | TGTGCCAGCAGCTTTAGTAAGGGAAGAGGTTTTTCTGGAAACACCATATATTTT
NA | TRBD2 | TRBJ2-3 | TRBV5-1 | CASSLGLADITDTQYF | TGCGCCAGCAGCTTGGGACTAGCGGACATCACAGATACGCAGTATTTT
NA | TRBD1 | TRBJ2-7 | TRBV7-2 | CASSLDAGGFDEQYF | TGTGCCAGCAGCTTAGACGCAGGGGGCTTCGACGAGCAGTACTTC
NA | NA | TRBJ2-3 | TRBV27 | CASSLGLHWDTQYF | TGTGCCAGCAGTTTGGGCCTGCACTGGGATACGCAGTATTTT
few | NA | TRBJ2-3 | TRBV5-1 | CASSLTPYTDTQYF | TGCGCCAGCAGCTTGACCCCATACACAGATACGCAGTATTTT
NA | NA | TRBJ1-2 | TRBV20-1 | CSAQDRANYGYTF | TGCAGTGCTCAAGACAGAGCTAACTATGGCTACACCTTC
NA | NA | TRBJ2-1 | TRBV29-1 | CSGRDTGGDHNEQFF | TGCAGCGGTAGGGACACGGGGGGAGACCACAATGAGCAGTTCTTC
NA | TRBD2 | TRBJ2-7 | TRBV2 | CASSPGTSGEKQYF | TGTGCCAGCAGCCCCGGGACTAGCGGGGAAAAGCAGTACTTC
NA | NA | TRBJ1-1 | TRBV27 | CASSFRGRMNTEAFF | TGTGCCAGCAGTTTTCGGGGCAGGATGAACACTGAAGCTTTCTTT
few | NA | TRBJ2-2 | TRBV5-1 | CASKKTASTGELFF | TGCGCCAGCAAAAAGACAGCCTCTACCGGGGAGCTGTTTTTT
NA | NA | TRBJ1-2 | TRBV7-2 | CASSLALRSGGDYGYTF | TGTGCCAGCAGCTTAGCATTACGTAGTGGGGGGGACTATGGCTACACCTTC
few | TRBD2 | TRBJ2-4 | TRBV15 | CATRASGGANEQYF | TGTGCCACCAGAGCTAGCGGGGGGGCTAATGAGCAGTACTTC
NA | NA | TRBJ1-2 | TRBV12-3/TRBV12-4 | CASSPARGDTTNYGYTF | TGTGCCAGCAGTCCCGCCCGGGGGGACACCACTAACTATGGCTACACCTTC
NA | TRBD1 | TRBJ2-5 | TRBV14 | CASSQVLGGQEEQYF | TGTGCCAGCAGCCAAGTCTTAGGGGGACAGGAGGAGCAGTACTTC
NA | NA | TRBJ2-3 | TRBV20-1 | CSARELGVNTQYF | TGCAGTGCTAGAGAACTTGGCGTCAATACGCAGTATTTT
NA | NA | TRBJ1-2 | TRBV29-1 | CSAETGSHGYTF | TGCAGCGCGGAAACAGGGAGCCATGGCTACACCTTC
NA | NA | TRBJ1-4 | TRBV7-9 | CASSLASGHEKLFF | TGTGCCAGCAGCTTAGCCTCGGGCCACGAAAAACTGTTTTTT
NA | NA | TRBJ1-2 | TRBV20-1 | CSARTRRRGVPDGYTF | TGCAGTGCCCGAACCAGACGGAGGGGCGTACCTGATGGCTACACCTTC
few | NA | TRBJ2-3 | TRBV4-3 | CASSQTRDSTDTQYF | TGCGCCAGCAGCCAAACCCGGGACAGCACAGATACGCAGTATTTT
NA | NA | TRBJ1-1 | TRBV6-2/TRBV6-3 | CASSYLADNTEAFF | TGTGCCAGCAGTTACTTGGCAGATAACACTGAAGCTTTCTTT
NA | NA | TRBJ1-5 | TRBV20-1 | CSAPLTAQGPQHF | TGCAGTGCTCCTCTAACAGCGCAAGGGCCCCAGCATTTT
few | NA | TRBJ1-5 | TRBV10-3 | CATAPGVRQPQHF | TGTGCCACCGCCCCGGGGGTAAGGCAGCCCCAGCATTTT
many | TRBD2 | TRBJ2-3 | TRBV4-3 | CASSQHLAGTTDTQYF | TGCGCCAGCAGCCAACACCTAGCGGGGACCACAGATACGCAGTATTTT
NA | NA | TRBJ2-6 | TRBV7-2 | CASSLSFGQNSGANVLTF | TGTGCCAGCAGCTTATCCTTCGGACAGAACTCTGGGGCCAACGTCCTGACTTTC